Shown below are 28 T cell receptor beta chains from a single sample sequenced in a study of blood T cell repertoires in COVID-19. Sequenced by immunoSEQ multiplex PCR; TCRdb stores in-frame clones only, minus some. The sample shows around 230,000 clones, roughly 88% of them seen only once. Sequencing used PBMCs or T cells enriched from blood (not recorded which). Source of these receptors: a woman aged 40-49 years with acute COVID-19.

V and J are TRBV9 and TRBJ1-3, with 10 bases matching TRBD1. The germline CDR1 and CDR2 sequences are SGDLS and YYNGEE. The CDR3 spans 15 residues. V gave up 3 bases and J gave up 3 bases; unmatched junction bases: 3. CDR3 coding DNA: TGTGCCAGCAGCGGACAGGGGGCGAATGGAAACACCATATATTTT. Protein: CASSGQGANGNTIYF.

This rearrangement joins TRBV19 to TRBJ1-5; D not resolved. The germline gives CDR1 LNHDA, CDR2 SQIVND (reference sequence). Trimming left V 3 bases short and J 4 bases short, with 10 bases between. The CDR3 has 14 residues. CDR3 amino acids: CASSIPYGNQPQHF. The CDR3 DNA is TGTGCCAGTAGTATCCCCTACGGGAATCAGCCCCAGCATTTT.

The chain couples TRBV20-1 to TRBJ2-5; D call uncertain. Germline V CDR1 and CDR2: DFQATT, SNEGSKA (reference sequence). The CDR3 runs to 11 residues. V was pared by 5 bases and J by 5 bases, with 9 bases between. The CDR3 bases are TGCAGTGCTCAAGTCGGGGAGACCCAGTACTTC. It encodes CSAQVGETQYF.

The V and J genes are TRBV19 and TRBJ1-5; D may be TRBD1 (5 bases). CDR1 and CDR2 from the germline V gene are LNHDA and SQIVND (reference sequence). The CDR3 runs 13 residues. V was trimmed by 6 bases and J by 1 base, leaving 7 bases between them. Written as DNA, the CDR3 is TGTGCCAGTAGCGACAGCAGCAATCAGCCCCAGCATTTT. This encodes CASSDSSNQPQHF.

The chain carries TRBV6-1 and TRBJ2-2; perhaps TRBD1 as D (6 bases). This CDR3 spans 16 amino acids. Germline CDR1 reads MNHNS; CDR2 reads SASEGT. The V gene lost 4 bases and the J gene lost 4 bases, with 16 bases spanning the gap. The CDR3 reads CASSGLMDRGTGELFF. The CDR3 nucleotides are TGTGCCAGCAGTGGATTAATGGACAGAGGCACCGGGGAGCTGTTTTTT.

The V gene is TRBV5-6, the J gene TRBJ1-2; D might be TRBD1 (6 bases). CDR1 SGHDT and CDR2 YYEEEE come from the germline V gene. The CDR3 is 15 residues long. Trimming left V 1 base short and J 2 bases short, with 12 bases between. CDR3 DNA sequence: TGTGCCAGCAGCTTGCGCGGGGGGCTGAACTATGGCTACACCTTC. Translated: CASSLRGGLNYGYTF.

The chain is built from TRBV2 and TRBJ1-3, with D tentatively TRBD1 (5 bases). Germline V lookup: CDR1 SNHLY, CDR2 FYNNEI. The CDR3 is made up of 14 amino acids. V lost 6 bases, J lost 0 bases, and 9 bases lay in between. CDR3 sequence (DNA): TGTGCCAGCAGCGGGGGTGTCTCTGGAAACACCATATATTTT. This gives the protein CASSGGVSGNTIYF.

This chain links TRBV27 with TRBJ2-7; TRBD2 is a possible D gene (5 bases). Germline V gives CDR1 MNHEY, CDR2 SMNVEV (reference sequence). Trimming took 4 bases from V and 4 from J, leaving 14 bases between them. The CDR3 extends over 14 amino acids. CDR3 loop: CASSYGTSGYEQYF. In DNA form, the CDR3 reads TGTGCCAGCAGTTACGGAACCTCGGGGTACGAGCAGTACTTC.

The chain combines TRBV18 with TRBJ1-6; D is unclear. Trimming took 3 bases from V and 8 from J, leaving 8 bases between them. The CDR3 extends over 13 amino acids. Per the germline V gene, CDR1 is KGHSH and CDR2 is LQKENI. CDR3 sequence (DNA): TGTGCCAGCTCACCTTTGGAGGATTCACCCCTCCACTTT. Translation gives CASSPLEDSPLHF.

CDR3 sequence: CASTQVSGNTIYF. In DNA form, the CDR3 reads TGTGCCAGTACACAGGTCTCTGGAAACACCATATATTTT. The J gene is TRBJ1-3, the V gene TRBV19; D possibly corresponds to TRBD1 (5 bases). The CDR3 has 13 amino acids. V lost 7 bases and J lost 0, with 7 bases in between. Per the germline V gene, CDR1 is LNHDA and CDR2 is SQIVND (reference sequence).

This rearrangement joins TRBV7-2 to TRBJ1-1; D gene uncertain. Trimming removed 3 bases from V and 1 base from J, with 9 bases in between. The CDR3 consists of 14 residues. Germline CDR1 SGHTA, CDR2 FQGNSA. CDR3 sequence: CASSFRERNTEAFF. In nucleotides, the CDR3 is TGTGCCAGCAGCTTCCGAGAAAGGAACACTGAAGCTTTCTTT.

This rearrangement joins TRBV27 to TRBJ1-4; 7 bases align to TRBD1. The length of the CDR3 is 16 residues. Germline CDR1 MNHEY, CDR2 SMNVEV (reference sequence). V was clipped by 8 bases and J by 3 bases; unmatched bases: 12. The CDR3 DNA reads TGTGCCAGCTCTCATTCAGGGGGAGTAGCTAATGAAAAACTGTTTTTT. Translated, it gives CASSHSGGVANEKLFF.

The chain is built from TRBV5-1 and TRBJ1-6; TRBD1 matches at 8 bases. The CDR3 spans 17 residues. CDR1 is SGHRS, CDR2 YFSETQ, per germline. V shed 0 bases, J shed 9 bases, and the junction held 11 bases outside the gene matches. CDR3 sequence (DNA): TGCGCCAGCAGCTTGGATGGGGCAGGGGGCGCAAGTTCACCCCTCCACTTT. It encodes CASSLDGAGGASSPLHF.

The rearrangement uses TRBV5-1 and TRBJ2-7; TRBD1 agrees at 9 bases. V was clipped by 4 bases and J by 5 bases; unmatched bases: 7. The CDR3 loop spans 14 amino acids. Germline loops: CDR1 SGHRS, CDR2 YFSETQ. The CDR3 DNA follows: TGCGCCAGCAGCGGAGACAGGGGGAGTAACGAGCAGTACTTC. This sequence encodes CASSGDRGSNEQYF.

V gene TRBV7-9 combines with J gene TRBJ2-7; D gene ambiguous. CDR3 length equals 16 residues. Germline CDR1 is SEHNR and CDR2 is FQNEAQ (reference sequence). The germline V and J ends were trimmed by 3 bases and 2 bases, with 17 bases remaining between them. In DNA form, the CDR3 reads TGTGCCAGCAGCTTTAGCCCGAATACCAACCCCTACGAGCAGTACGTC. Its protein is CASSFSPNTNPYEQYV.

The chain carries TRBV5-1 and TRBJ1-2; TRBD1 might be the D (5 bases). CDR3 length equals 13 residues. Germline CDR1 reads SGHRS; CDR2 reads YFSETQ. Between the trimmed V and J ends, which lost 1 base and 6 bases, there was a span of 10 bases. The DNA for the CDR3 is TGCGCCAGCAGCTTGATTCTCAGGGATGGCTACACCTTC. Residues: CASSLILRDGYTF.

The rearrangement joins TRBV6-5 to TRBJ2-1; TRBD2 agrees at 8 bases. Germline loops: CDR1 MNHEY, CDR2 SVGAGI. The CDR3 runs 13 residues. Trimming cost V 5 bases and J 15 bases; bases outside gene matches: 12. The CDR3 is CASSPRGGPQRFF. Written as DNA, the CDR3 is TGTGCCAGCAGTCCCCGCGGGGGGCCTCAGCGGTTCTTC.

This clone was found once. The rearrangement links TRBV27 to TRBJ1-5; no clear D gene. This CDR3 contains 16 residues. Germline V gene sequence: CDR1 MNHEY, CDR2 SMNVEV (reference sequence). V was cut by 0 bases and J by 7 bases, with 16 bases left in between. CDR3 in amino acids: CASSLSADRAKQPQHF. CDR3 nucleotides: TGTGCCAGCAGTTTATCGGCGGATCGAGCCAAACAGCCCCAGCATTTT.

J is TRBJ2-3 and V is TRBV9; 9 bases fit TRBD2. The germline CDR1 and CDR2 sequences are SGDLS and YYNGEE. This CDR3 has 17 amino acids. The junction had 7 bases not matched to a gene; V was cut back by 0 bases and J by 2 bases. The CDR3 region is CASSVDGLAGLTDTQYF. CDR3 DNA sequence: TGTGCCAGCAGCGTAGACGGGCTAGCGGGGCTCACAGATACGCAGTATTTT.

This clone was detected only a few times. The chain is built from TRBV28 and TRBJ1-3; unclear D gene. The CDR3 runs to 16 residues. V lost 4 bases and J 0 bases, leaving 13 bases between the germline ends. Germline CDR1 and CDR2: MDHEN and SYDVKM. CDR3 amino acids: CASSSPGSSSGNTIYF. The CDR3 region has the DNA TGTGCCAGCAGTTCACCGGGAAGTAGCTCTGGAAACACCATATATTTT.

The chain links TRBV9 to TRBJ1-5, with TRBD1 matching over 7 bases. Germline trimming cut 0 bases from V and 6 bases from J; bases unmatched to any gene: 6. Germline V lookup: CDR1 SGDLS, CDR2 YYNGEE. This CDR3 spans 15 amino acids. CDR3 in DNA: TGTGCCAGCAGCGTAGGAGGGGGCGGCAGTCAGCCCCAGCATTTT. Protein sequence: CASSVGGGGSQPQHF. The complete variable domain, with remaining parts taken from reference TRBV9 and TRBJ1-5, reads DSGVTQTPKHLITATGQRVTLRCSPRSGDLSVYWYQQSLDQGLQFLIQYYNGEERAKGNILERFSAQQFPDLHSELNLSSLELGDSALYFCASSVGGGGSQPQHFGDGTRLSIL.

CDR3 in amino acids: CATSVGTGHPQADGYTF. For the CDR3, the DNA is TGTGCCACCAGTGTTGGGACAGGACACCCCCAGGCGGATGGCTACACCTTC. The chain is built from TRBV24-1 and TRBJ1-2, with 8 nucleotides matching TRBD1. Germline assignment: CDR1 KGHDR and CDR2 SFDVKD. The V and J ends lost 5 bases and 6 bases, in that order; junction bases with no gene match: 16. The CDR3 extends over 17 amino acids.

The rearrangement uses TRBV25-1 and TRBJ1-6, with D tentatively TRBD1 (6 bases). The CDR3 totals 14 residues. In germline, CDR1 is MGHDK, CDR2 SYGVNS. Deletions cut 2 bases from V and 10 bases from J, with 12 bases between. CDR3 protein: CASSEPGDRSPLHF. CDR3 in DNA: TGTGCCAGCAGTGAACCAGGGGATCGATCACCCCTCCACTTT.

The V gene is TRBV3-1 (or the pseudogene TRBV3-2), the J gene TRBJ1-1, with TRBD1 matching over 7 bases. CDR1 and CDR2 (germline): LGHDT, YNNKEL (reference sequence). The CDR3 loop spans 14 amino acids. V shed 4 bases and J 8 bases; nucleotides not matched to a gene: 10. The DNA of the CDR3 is TGTGCCAGCAGCCGAGCCGACAGGGAGCTGGAAGCTTTCTTT. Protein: CASSRADRELEAFF.

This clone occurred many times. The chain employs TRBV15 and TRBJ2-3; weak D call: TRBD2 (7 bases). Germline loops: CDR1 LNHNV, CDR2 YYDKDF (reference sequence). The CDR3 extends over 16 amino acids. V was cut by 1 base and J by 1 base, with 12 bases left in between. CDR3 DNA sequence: TGTGCCACCAGCAGAGTGGGAGGGGGGCGCACAGATACGCAGTATTTT. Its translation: CATSRVGGGRTDTQYF.

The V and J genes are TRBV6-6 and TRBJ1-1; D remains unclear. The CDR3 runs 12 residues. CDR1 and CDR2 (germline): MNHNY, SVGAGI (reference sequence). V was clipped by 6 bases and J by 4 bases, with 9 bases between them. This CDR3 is CASSTVGTEAFF. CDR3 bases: TGTGCCAGCAGCACAGTGGGCACTGAAGCTTTCTTT.

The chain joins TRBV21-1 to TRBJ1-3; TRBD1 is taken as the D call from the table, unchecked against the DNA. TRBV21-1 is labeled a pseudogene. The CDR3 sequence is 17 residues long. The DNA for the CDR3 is TGTGCCAGCAGTCCCAGGCAGCAGGGGGGAATCAGAAACACCATATATTTT. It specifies CASSPRQQGGIRNTIYF.

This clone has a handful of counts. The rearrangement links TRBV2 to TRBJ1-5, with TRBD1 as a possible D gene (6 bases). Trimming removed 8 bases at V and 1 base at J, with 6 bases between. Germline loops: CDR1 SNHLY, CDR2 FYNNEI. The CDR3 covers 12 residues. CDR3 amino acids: CASGQSNQPQHF. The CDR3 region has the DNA TGTGCCAGCGGACAGAGCAATCAGCCCCAGCATTTT.